Following are 5 T cell receptor beta chains from one sample sequenced in a study of blood T cell repertoires in COVID-19. The data were produced by immunoSEQ multiplex PCR, yet TCRdb's version contains in-frame clones alone and is incomplete. The repertoire holds 130,000 to 150,000 clones, with more than 70% as singletons. The material sequenced was peripheral blood. The origin of the receptors is a man aged 55 to 70 with active or convalescent COVID-19.

This clone appeared a few times. The rearrangement uses TRBV7-9 and TRBJ2-2; 9 bases match TRBD2. After removal of 5 bases from V and 7 bases from J, the junction contained 8 bases not matched to a gene. The length of the CDR3 is 15 residues. Germline assignment: CDR1 SEHNR and CDR2 FQNEAQ (reference sequence). DNA for the CDR3: TGTGCCAGCAGCCCTCTAGCGGGAAAGCTCGGGGAGCTGTTTTTT. Translated, it gives CASSPLAGKLGELFF.

This clone was seen a few times. The V and J genes are TRBV7-2 and TRBJ2-7; 8 nucleotides match TRBD1. Germline-derived CDR1 and CDR2 are SGHTA and FQGNSA. This CDR3 contains 14 residues. The V and J ends lost 2 bases and 9 bases, in that order; junction bases with no gene match: 9. The CDR3 here is CASSLRTGRFGQYF. CDR3 bases: TGTGCCAGCAGCTTACGGACAGGGCGGTTCGGGCAGTACTTC.

The J gene is TRBJ1-3, the V gene TRBV14; 7 positions match TRBD1. From germline, CDR1 is SGHDN and CDR2 FVKESK. The ends lost 0 bases at V and 0 bases at J; junction bases unmatched: 8. CDR3 size: 18 residues. CDR3 DNA: TGTGCCAGCAGCCAAGAAAGCTGGACAGGCAGCTCTGGAAACACCATATATTTT. Amino acids: CASSQESWTGSSGNTIYF.

This clone was observed a few times. The V call is TRBV19, the J call TRBJ1-6; TRBD1 aligns across 8 bases. V was pared by 5 bases and J by 7 bases, with 10 bases of the junction left unmatched. CDR1 is LNHDA, CDR2 SQIVND, per germline (reference sequence). The CDR3 is 16 residues long. For the CDR3, the DNA is TGTGCCAGTAGTCCACGGACAGGGTATTCGAATTCACCCCTCCACTTT. Its protein is CASSPRTGYSNSPLHF.

The CDR3 here is CASSYSRGIEADTQYF. The CDR3 DNA is TGTGCCAGCAGTTACTCGAGGGGGATCGAGGCAGATACGCAGTATTTT. This sequence joins TRBV6-6 and TRBJ2-3; D perhaps matches TRBD1 (6 bases). Trimming took off 0 bases at V and 4 bases at J, with 14 bases between the two ends. This CDR3 region has 16 residues. CDR1 and CDR2 from the germline V gene are MNHNY and SVGAGI (reference sequence).